This T cell receptor beta chain is from a study of blood T cells in healthy people across ages. Across the study: Template switching picked up about one barcoded beta molecule for each two T cells. Findings of the study overall: The percentage of naive T cells correlated strongly with TCR beta diversity.

A second roughly 6 to 12 cycle PCR used barcoded and J-beta primers. TCRdb recomputed calls from the 5' RACE reads with MiXCR, one row per CDR3 protein. The table includes 1.5 million to 2 million distinct CDR3 sequences, approximately 50% detected once. As to this clonotype: Its specificity is unknown.

At least 6 micrograms of total RNA were extracted per sample. The V and J ends lost 4 bases and 2 bases respectively, with 10 bases between them. This CDR3 is built from 14 residues. Germline CDR1 ENHRY, CDR2 SYGVKD. The source of this sequence is a woman in her 40s in good health. The material sequenced was blood. This rearrangement joins TRBV10-3 to TRBJ2-3; TRBD1 might be the D (6 bases). CDR3 sequence reads: CAISGGQPTDTQYF. CDR3 DNA sequence: TGTGCCATCAGTGGAGGACAGCCCACAGATACGCAGTATTTT.